This T cell receptor beta chain was documented in a study of cytomegalovirus exposure and HLA in healthy donors. The CDR3 is made up of 14 amino acids. Per the germline V gene, CDR1 is SGHKS and CDR2 is YYEKEE (reference sequence). V gave up 0 bases and J gave up 6 bases, with 13 bases separating them. It was with 60 Vbeta and 13 Jbeta primers that the PCR ran. Generated by immunoSEQ multiplex PCR, the TCRdb table keeps only in-frame clones and is missing some. The table has 170,000 or so clones, roughly 80% seen once. Healthy bone marrow donors made up the cohort. Sequenced material: PBMCs. The clonotype comes from a male donor in good health and CMV-seropositive. The rearrangement links TRBV5-5 to TRBJ2-7, with D tentatively TRBD1 (6 bases). CDR3 region: CASSLDGQPGEQYF. CDR3 in DNA: TGTGCCAGCAGCTTGGATGGACAGCCAGGCGAGCAGTACTTC.